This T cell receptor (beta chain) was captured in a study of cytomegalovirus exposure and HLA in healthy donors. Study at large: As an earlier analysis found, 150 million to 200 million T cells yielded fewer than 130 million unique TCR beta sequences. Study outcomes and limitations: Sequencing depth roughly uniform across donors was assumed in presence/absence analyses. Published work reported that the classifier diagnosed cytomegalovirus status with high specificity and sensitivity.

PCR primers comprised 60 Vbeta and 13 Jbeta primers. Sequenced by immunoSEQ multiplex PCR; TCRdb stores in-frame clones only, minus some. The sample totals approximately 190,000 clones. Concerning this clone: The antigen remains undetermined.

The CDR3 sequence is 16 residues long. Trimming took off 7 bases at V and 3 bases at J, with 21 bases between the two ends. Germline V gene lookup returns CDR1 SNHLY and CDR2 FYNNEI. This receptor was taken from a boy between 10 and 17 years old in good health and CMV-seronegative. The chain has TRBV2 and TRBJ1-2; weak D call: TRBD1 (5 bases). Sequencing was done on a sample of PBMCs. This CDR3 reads CASKFWQGNVDYGYTF. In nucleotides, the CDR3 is TGTGCCAGCAAGTTCTGGCAGGGAAATGTCGACTATGGCTACACCTTC.